The sequence of this TCR beta chain was determined in a study of cytomegalovirus exposure and HLA in healthy donors. Findings and caveats of the study: Earlier analysis found most TCR beta V segments productive about 87% or about 30% of the time.

Unrecorded immune exposure was likely among donors, who were nominally healthy when sampled. PCR was performed using 60 Vbeta and 13 Jbeta primers. Sequencing used immunoSEQ multiplex PCR; TCRdb keeps in-frame clones, though not all of them. Of some 130,000 clones in the sample, around four fifths are singletons; the top ten hold 4.5% to 5%. The junction had 8 bases not matched to a gene; V was cut back by 3 bases and J by 3 bases. Germline-derived CDR1 and CDR2 are MNHNS and SASEGT. The CDR3 has 16 amino acids. Concerning this clone itself: Its target is not known.

Sequencing was performed on PBMCs. The V and J genes are TRBV6-1 and TRBJ2-5, with 9 bases that match TRBD2. The receptor comes from a young man in good health. CDR3 nucleotide sequence: TGTGCCAGCAGTGAGGGGCTAGCGGGACTCAAAGAGACCCAGTACTTC. Its translation: CASSEGLAGLKETQYF.